The 3 T cell receptor beta chains listed next were all sequenced from one sample in a study of shared clonotypes between healthy human individuals. Positively selected for CCR7, the CD45RO-negative cells used as naive CD8 cells excluded terminally differentiated effector memory CD45RA+ cells. Sequenced by immunoSEQ multiplex PCR; TCRdb stores in-frame clones only, minus some. The table shows 2 million to 2.5 million clones, with about 94% occurring only once. The source material was naive CD8+ T cells sorted from blood. The receptor source for this set is a man aged 18 to 30 in good health.

The gene calls are TRBV7-9 and TRBJ2-1; 10 bases align to TRBD1. The germline CDR1 and CDR2 sequences are SEHNR and FQNEAQ (reference sequence). After removal of 5 bases from V and 7 bases from J, the junction contained 11 bases not matched to a gene. The CDR3 sequence is 16 residues long. This chain's CDR3 is CASSIFGQGVENEQFF. CDR3 nucleotide sequence: TGTGCCAGCAGCATATTCGGACAGGGGGTAGAGAATGAGCAGTTCTTC.

CDR3 nucleotides: TGTGCCAGCAGCGTGCTAGCGGGAGTCACCGGGGAGCTGTTTTTT. Translated, it gives CASSVLAGVTGELFF. The chain combines TRBV27 with TRBJ2-2, with 10 nucleotides matching TRBD2. Germline assignment: CDR1 MNHEY and CDR2 SMNVEV (reference sequence). V dropped 6 bases and J dropped 4; count of bases not matched to a gene: 5. The CDR3 loop spans 15 amino acids.

The rearrangement links TRBV6-5 to TRBJ2-7; 11 nucleotides line up with TRBD1. Germline trimming cut 6 bases from V and 6 bases from J; bases unmatched to any gene: 7. The CDR3 contains 14 residues. Germline CDR1 is MNHEY and CDR2 is SVGAGI. This CDR3 reads CASSEGTGGLEQYF. The CDR3 DNA follows: TGTGCCAGCAGCGAGGGGACAGGGGGGCTCGAGCAGTACTTC.